Described below is a single T cell receptor beta chain sequence and its context. As yet, its antigen is unknown. Germline CDR1 SGHAT, CDR2 FQNNGV. Unmatched junction bases numbered 2, after V lost 3 bases and J lost 0 bases. This CDR3 region has 15 residues. This record belongs to a study of siplizumab effects on memory and regulatory T cells. Study conclusions and caveats: Proof of suppressive function in proliferating Tregs from siplizumab cultures was not established.

Produced via immunoSEQ multiplex PCR; TCRdb's table is partial and in-frame only. Of approximately 75,000 clones listed, 93% are singletons. The chain carries TRBV11-2 and TRBJ2-3, with 8 positions matching TRBD2. The receptor comes from a human donor in good health. Source material: CD8+ T cells sorted from blood. CDR3 protein: CASSLVAGSTDTQYF. The CDR3 bases are TGTGCCAGCAGCTTGGTAGCGGGGAGCACAGATACGCAGTATTTT.